The following is a TCR beta chain sequence with its context. The table came from immunoSEQ multiplex PCR; TCRdb's copy has only in-frame clones and leaves some out. The sample has about half a million clones; 81% are singletons. The sample comes from a study of shared clonotypes between healthy human individuals. Germline V lookup: CDR1 GTSNPN, CDR2 SVGIG (reference sequence). This CDR3 region has 13 residues. V gave up 8 bases and J gave up 6 bases, with 20 bases separating them. The sequence was collected from a woman aged 40 to 50 in good health. Some clones in this sample may be carry-over from other donors' samples. This sequence joins TRBV30 and TRBJ2-7; weak D call: TRBD2 (5 bases). Sequencing input: PBMCs. CDR3 DNA: TGTGCCACACAAAATGCCCCCGGAGGCGAGCAGTACTTC. Its protein is CATQNAPGGEQYF.